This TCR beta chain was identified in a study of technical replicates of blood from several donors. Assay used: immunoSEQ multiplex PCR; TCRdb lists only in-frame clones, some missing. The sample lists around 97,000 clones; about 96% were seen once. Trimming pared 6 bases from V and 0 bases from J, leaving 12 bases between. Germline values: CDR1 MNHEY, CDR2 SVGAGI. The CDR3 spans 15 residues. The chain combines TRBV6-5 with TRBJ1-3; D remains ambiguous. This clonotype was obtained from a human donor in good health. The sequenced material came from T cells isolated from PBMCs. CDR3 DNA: TGTGCCAGCAGAGATACAGCACTCTCTGGAAACACCATATATTTT. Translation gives CASRDTALSGNTIYF.